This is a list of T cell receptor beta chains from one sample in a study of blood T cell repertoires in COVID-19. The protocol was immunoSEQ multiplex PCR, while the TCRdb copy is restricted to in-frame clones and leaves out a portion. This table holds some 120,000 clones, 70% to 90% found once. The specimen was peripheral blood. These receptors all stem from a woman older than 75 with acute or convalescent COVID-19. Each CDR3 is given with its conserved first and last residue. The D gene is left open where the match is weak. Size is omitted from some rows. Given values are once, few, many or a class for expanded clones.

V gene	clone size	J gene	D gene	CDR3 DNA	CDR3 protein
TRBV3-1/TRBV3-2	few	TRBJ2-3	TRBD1	TGTGCCAGCACTTTAGGGGGCCGGGATACGCAGTATTTT	CASTLGGRDTQYF
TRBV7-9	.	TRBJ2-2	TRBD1	TGTGCCAGCAGCTTTTGGGGACAGGCGAACTCGAACACCGGGGAGCTGTTTTTT	CASSFWGQANSNTGELFF
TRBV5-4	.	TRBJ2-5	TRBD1	TGTGCCAGCAGCTCGGATTGGACAGGGGGGGAAGAGACCCAGTACTTC	CASSSDWTGGEETQYF
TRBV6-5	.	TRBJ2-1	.	TGTGCCAGCAGACGCGACTCGTCCTACAATGAGCAGTTCTTC	CASRRDSSYNEQFF
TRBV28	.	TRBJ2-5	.	TGTGCCAGCAGTCGACCGGGACTCAAGGTTCGAGAGACCCAGTACTTC	CASSRPGLKVRETQYF
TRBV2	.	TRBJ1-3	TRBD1	TGTGCCAGCAGTGAAACTGATTGGACAGGGCTTGGAAACACCATATATTTT	CASSETDWTGLGNTIYF
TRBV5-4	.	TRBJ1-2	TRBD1	TGTGCCAGCAGCCTAACAGGGGACTATGGCTACACCTTC	CASSLTGDYGYTF
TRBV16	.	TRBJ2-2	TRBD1	TGTGCCAGCAGCCCGCCCGGGACAGGGAACACCGGGGAGCTGTTTTTT	CASSPPGTGNTGELFF
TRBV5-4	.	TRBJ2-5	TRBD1	TGTGCCAGCAGCTCGGACAGGCAGGGGACCCAGTACTTC	CASSSDRQGTQYF
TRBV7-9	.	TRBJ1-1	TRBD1	TGTGCCAGCAGCGCCCGACAGGGAGCTCGAGCTTTCTTT	CASSARQGARAFF
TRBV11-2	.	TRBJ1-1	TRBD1	TGTGCCAGCAGCTCGGACAGGGACGCAGCTTTCTTT	CASSSDRDAAFF
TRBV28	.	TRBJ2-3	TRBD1	TGTGCCAGCAGTTTCCCTGGACAGGGGTCCGATACGCAGTATTTT	CASSFPGQGSDTQYF
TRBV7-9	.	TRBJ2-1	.	TGTGCCAGCAGCTTACTAGGGGGGGGTGATGAGCAGTTCTTC	CASSLLGGGDEQFF
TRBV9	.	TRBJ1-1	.	TGTGCCAGCAGCCGGTTAGGGGAAAGCCGATCCTTT	CASSRLGESRSF
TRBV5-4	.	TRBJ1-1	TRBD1	TGTGCCAGCACCCTGACAGGGCTACGCACTGAAGCTTTCTTT	CASTLTGLRTEAFF
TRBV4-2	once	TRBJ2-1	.	TGTGCCAGCAGCCAAGATCGTCTACCGGGAGATGAGCAGTTCTTC	CASSQDRLPGDEQFF
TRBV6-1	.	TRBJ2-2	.	TGTGCCAGCAGTGAGAGGACACGCGCGGGGACCGGGGAGCTGTTTTTT	CASSERTRAGTGELFF
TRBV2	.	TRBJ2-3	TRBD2	TGTGCCGACAGGAGGGGACTAGCTAGCACAGATACGCAGTATTTT	CADRRGLASTDTQYF
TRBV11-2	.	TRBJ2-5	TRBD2	TGTGCCAGCAGCGGCAGACTAGCTGAGACCCAGTACTTC	CASSGRLAETQYF
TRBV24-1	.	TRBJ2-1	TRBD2	TGTGCCACCAGTGACGCTAGCGGGAGGAAAAGCTACAATGAGCAGTTCTTC	CATSDASGRKSYNEQFF
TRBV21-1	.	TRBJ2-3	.	TGTGCCAGCAGCAAAGAGGCAGGGTGGGGTTGGACAGATACGCAGTATTTT	CASSKEAGWGWTDTQYF
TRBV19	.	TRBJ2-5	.	TGTGCCAGTAGTTCTCAGGGGTCGGAGACCCAGTACTTC	CASSSQGSETQYF
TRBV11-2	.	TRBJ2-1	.	TGTGCCAGCAGCTTAGACAGGGGTAGTCACAATGAGCAGTTCTTC	CASSLDRGSHNEQFF
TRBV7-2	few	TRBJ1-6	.	TGTGCCAGCAGCCCCGAGGCCACCCATTTTTCACCCCTCCACTTT	CASSPEATHFSPLHF
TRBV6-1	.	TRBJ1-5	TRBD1	TGTGCCAGCAGTGAATTTGAGACAGGGGGCAATCAGCCCCAGCATTTT	CASSEFETGGNQPQHF
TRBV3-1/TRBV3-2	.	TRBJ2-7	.	TGTGCCAGCAGCCGCCCAAGGGGCGAGCAGTACTTC	CASSRPRGEQYF
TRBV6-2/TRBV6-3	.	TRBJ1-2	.	TGTGCCAGCAGCCAAGTGCGGAGGTATGGCTACACCTTC	CASSQVRRYGYTF
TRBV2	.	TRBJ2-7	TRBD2	TGTGCCACCAACCCTGGGACTAGCCCCTACGAGCAGTACTTC	CATNPGTSPYEQYF
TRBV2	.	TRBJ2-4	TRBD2	TGTGCCAGCACCGTAGGGACTAGCGGGAGTACCATTCAGTACTTC	CASTVGTSGSTIQYF
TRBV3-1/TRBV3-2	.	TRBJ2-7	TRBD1	TGTGCCAGCAGCCTGGACCTATACCAGGGGGCCTACGAGCAGTACTTC	CASSLDLYQGAYEQYF
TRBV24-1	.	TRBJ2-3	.	TGTGCCACCAGTGACAGGGGCTTCCCAGATACGCAGTATTTT	CATSDRGFPDTQYF
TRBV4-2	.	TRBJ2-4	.	TGTGCCAGCAGCCATGATCGGGGAGGATTGGTAGACATTCAGTACTTC	CASSHDRGGLVDIQYF
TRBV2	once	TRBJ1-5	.	TGTGCCAGCAGTGGGGGAGAGGCCCGGTCGGACAATCAGCCCCAGCATTTT	CASSGGEARSDNQPQHF
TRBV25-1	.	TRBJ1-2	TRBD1	TGTGCCAGCAGTGACGGACAGGGCAGGGGCTATGGCTACACCTTC	CASSDGQGRGYGYTF
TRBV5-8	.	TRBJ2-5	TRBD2	TGTGCCAGCAGCTTGGCCCCCGGGGGGTACCAAGAGACCCAGTACTTC	CASSLAPGGYQETQYF
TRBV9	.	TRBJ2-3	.	TGTGCCAGCAGCGTAGGGCCTAGTTCTAGCACAGATACGCAGTATTTT	CASSVGPSSSTDTQYF
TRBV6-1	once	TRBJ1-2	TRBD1	TGTGCCAGCAGTGAAGGGGGGACAGTTAACTATGGCTACACCTTC	CASSEGGTVNYGYTF
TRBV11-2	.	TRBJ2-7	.	TGTGCCAGCAGCGGTACGGGTTGGGAGTACGAGCAGTACTTC	CASSGTGWEYEQYF
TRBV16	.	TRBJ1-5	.	TGTGCCAGCAGCCAATGGTCAGGGTTTCAGCCCCAGCATTTT	CASSQWSGFQPQHF
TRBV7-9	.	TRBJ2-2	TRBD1	TGTGCCAGCAGCCAGACAGGGGCTCTGAACACCGGGGAGCTGTTTTTT	CASSQTGALNTGELFF
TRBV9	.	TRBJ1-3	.	TGTGCCAGCAGCGTAGACCCAGGGCCTGGAAACACCATATATTTT	CASSVDPGPGNTIYF
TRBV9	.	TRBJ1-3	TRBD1	TGTGCCAGCAGCCTAGGAGGGACAGGTGGAAACACCATATATTTT	CASSLGGTGGNTIYF
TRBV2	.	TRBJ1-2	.	TGTGCCAGCAGTGATGGGAGTCATGGCTACACCTTC	CASSDGSHGYTF
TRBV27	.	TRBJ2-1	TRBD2	TGTGCCAGCAGAAGACTAGCGGGTGCCTCCTACAATGAGCAGTTCTTC	CASRRLAGASYNEQFF
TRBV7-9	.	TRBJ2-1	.	TGTGCCAGCAGCTTCGCCTTTGGGCAGGGGGGCTGGAGGAACAATGAGCAGTTCTTC	CASSFAFGQGGWRNNEQFF
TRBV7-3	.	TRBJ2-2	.	TGTGCCAGCAGCGCCGGGACTAACACCGGGGAGCTGTTTTTT	CASSAGTNTGELFF
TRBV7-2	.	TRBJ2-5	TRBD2	TGTGCCAGCAGCTTCGAGACTAGCGGGTCCTTCAGGGAGACCCAGTACTTC	CASSFETSGSFRETQYF
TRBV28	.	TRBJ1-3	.	TGTGCCACCAGGGGAGTTGGAAACACCATATATTTT	CATRGVGNTIYF
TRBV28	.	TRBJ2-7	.	TGTGCCAGCAGCAGAGAACGGACATCGCCGTATGAGCAGTACTTC	CASSRERTSPYEQYF
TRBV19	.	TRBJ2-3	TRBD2	TGTGCCAGTAGCACCGGGACTAGCGGGGGAGATACGCAGTATTTT	CASSTGTSGGDTQYF
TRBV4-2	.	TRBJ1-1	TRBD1	TGTGCCAGCAGCCACACACAGGGGGCAGGGACTGAAGCTTTCTTT	CASSHTQGAGTEAFF
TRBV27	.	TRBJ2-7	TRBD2	TGTGCCAGCAGTAGACCGGGACTAGTCCTAAACGAGCAGTACTTC	CASSRPGLVLNEQYF
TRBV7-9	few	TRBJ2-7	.	TGTGCCAGCAGCTCTGGAAGGCGGGAGCAGTACTTC	CASSSGRREQYF
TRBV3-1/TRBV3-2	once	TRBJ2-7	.	TGTGCCAGCAGCCAAGATCCGGGTGGGGAGCAGTACTTC	CASSQDPGGEQYF
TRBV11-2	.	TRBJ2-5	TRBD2	TGTGCCAGCAGCTTAGCCACTAGCGGGAGTGAGACCCAGTACTTC	CASSLATSGSETQYF
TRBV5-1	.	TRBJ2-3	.	TGCGCCAGCAGCTTGACGGGGGGCTCAGATACGCAGTATTTT	CASSLTGGSDTQYF
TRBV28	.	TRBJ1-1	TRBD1	TGTGCCAGCAGTTTTCGACAGGGGTTGGTGAACACTGAAGCTTTCTTT	CASSFRQGLVNTEAFF
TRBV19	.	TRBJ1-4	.	TGTGCCAGTAGTATAGTGGGCAGATCTAATGAAAAACTGTTTTTT	CASSIVGRSNEKLFF